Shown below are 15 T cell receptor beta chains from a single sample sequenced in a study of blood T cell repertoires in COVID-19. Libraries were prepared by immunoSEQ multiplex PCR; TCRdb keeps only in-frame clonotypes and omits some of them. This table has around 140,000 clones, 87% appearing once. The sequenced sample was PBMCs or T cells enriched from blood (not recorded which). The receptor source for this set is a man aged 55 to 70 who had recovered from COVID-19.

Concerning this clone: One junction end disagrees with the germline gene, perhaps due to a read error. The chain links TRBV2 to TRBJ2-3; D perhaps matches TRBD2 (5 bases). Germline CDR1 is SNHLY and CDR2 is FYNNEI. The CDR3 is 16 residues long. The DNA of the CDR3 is TGTGCCAGCAGTGAAGCGATTACAAATGACATTAGGACTCTACATTTT. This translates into CASSEAITNDIRTLHF.

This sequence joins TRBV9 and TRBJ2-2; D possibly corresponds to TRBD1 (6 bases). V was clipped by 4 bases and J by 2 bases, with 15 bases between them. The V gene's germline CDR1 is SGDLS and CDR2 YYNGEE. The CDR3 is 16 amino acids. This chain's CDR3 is CASSTLTGGNTGELFF. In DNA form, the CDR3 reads TGTGCCAGCAGCACCCTCACTGGGGGCAACACCGGGGAGCTGTTTTTT.

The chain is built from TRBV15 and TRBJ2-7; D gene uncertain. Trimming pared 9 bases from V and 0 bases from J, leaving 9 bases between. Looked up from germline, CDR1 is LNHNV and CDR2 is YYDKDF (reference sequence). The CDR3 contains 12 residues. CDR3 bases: TGTGCCACTCAAGGCGGCTCCTACGAGCAGTACTTC. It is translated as CATQGGSYEQYF. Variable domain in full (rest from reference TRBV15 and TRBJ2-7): DAMVIQNPRYQVTQFGKPVTLSCSQTLNHNVMYWYQQKSSQAPKLLFHYYDKDFNNEADTPDNFQSRRPNTSFCFLDIRSPGLGDTAMYLCATQGGSYEQYFGPGTRLTVT.

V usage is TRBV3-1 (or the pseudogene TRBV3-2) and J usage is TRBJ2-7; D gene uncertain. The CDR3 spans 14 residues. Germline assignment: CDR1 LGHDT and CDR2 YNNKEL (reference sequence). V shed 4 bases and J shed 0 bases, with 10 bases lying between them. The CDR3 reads CASSRYQVSYEQYF. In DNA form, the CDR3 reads TGTGCCAGCAGCCGGTACCAGGTCTCCTACGAGCAGTACTTC.

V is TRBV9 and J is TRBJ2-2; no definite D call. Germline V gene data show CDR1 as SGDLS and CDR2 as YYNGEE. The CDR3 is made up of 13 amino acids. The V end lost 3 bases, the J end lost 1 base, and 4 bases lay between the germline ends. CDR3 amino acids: CASSAGNTGELFF. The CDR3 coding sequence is TGTGCCAGCAGCGCCGGGAACACCGGGGAGCTGTTTTTT.

The CDR3 loop reads CASSLAGQNYGYTF. The CDR3, as DNA: TGTGCCAGCAGCTTAGCTGGACAGAACTATGGCTACACCTTC. The V and J genes are TRBV7-3 and TRBJ1-2; D possibly corresponds to TRBD1 (6 bases). This CDR3 region has 14 residues. CDR1 and CDR2 (germline): SGHTA, FQGTGA. Deletions cut 2 bases from V and 2 bases from J, with 9 bases between.

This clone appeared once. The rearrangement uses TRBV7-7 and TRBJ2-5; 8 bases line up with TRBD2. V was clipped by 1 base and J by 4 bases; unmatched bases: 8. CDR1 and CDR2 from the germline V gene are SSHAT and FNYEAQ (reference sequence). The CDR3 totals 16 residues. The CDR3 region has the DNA TGTGCCAGCAGCTTAGGCACTGCGGGGGGTAGAGAGACCCAGTACTTC. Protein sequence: CASSLGTAGGRETQYF.

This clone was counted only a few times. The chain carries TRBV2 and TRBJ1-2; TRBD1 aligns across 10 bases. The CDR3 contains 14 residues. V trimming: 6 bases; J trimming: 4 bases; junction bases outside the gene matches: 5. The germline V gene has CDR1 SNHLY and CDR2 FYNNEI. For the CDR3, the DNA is TGTGCCAGCAGGGATAGGACAGGGGGCTATGGCTACACCTTC. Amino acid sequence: CASRDRTGGYGYTF.

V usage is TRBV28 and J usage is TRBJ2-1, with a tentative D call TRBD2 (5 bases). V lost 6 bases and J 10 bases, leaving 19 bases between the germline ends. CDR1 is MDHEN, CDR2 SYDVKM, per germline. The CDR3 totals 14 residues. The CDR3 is CASRVLDARSEQFF. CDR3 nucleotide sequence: TGTGCCAGCAGGGTACTAGATGCTCGGTCGGAGCAGTTCTTC.

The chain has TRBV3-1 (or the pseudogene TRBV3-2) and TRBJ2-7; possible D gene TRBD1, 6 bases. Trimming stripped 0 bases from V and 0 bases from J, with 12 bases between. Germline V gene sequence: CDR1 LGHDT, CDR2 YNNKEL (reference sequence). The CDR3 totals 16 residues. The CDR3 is CASSQEGGPSSYEQYF. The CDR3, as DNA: TGTGCCAGCAGCCAAGAAGGGGGACCCAGCTCCTACGAGCAGTACTTC.

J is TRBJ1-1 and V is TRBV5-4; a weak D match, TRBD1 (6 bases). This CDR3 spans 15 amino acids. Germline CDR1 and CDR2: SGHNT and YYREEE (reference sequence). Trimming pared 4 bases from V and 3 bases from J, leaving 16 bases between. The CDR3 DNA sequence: TGTGCCAGCAGCCCGAGTCAGGGGTACCACACTGAAGCTTTCTTT. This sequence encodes CASSPSQGYHTEAFF.

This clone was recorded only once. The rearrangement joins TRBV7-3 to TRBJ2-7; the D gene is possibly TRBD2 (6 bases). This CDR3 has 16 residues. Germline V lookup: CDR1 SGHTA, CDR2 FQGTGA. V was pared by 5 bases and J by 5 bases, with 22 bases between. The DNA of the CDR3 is TGTGCCAGCAGCCCCTTCGCGGTGAGCGGCGGGAACGAGCAGTACTTC. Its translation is CASSPFAVSGGNEQYF. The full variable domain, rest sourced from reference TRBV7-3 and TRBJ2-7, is GAGVSQTPSNKVTEKGKYVELRCDPISGHTALYWYRQSLGQGPEFLIYFQGTGAADDSGLPNDRFFAVRPEGSVSTLKIQRTERGDSAVYLCASSPFAVSGGNEQYFGPGTRLTVT.

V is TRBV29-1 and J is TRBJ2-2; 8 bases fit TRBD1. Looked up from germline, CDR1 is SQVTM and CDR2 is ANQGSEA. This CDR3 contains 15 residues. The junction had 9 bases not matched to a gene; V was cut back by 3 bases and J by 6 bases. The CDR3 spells CSVESGGPGSGELFF. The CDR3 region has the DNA TGCAGCGTTGAGTCAGGGGGCCCGGGATCCGGGGAGCTGTTTTTT.

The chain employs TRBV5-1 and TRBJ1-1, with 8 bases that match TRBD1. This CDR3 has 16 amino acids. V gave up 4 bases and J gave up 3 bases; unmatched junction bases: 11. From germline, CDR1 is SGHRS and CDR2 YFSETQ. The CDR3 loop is CASSPLDRGGDTEAFF. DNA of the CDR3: TGCGCCAGCAGCCCTCTCGACAGGGGAGGGGACACTGAAGCTTTCTTT.

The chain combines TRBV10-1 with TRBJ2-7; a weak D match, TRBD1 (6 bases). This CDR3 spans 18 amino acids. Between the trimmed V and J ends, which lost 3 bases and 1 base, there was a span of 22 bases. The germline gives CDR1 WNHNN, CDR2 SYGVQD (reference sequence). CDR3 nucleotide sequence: TGCGCCAGCAGTGAAAAGGGGTCCGGGACACTGCCTTCCTACGAGCAGTACTTC. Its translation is CASSEKGSGTLPSYEQYF.